This entry is about one T cell receptor beta chain. Using immunoSEQ multiplex PCR, the repertoire was profiled, and TCRdb retains in-frame clones only, with some absent. The sample contains 2 million to 2.5 million clones, 85% to 95% of which appear only once. The CDR3 loop spans 15 amino acids. V was clipped by 6 bases and J by 5 bases, with 17 bases between them. CDR1 SGHTA and CDR2 FQGTGA come from the germline V gene. The source of the sample is a study of shared clonotypes between healthy human individuals. This rearrangement joins TRBV7-3 to TRBJ2-1, with D tentatively TRBD1 or TRBD2 (5 bases each). The specimen sequenced was naive CD4+ T cells from PBMCs. Subset meaning: CD45RA+ positively selected. The receptor's source is a man between 18 and 35 years old in good health. Some clones in this sample may be carry-over from other donors' samples. The CDR3 nucleotides are TGTGCCAGCAGTCCACGCCGGGACGGTGACAATGAGCAGTTCTTC. Translating gives CASSPRRDGDNEQFF.